Listed here is a single TCR beta chain. This clonotype has ten or more counts. Which antigen it targets is not known. No base quality information exists; no much larger clone differs at one position. TCR beta CDR3 regions were amplified from RNA transcripts for repertoire sequencing. The first round of RT-PCR was done with HTBI primers and the Qiagen OneStep RT-PCR kit, and was followed by a second round of multiplex PCR, then size selection and purification. Libraries were sequenced on an Illumina HiSeq2000 using paired-end 100 bp reads. Under the source paper's analysis protocol: SOAPnuke was used to process the reads, removing any read that contained adapters or uncalled bases, had a mean Phred below 15, or lacked an exact match to the constant primer or identifier. COPE v1.2.5 was used to merge the high-quality paired reads. Each unique nucleotide sequence was treated as a clonotype, and MiTCR v1.1 was used to align the clonotypes to the IMGT TRB V, D and J references. The analysis was limited to V-J combinations with a frequency above 0.0001, which together covered roughly 99% of the repertoires. For each V-J combination, a TCR clonal expansion and chaos score was defined as F50 clonal expansion divided by the chaos observed in the TCRdist matrix. Welch's t-statistics and random forest were used to reduce features to about 14 V-J combinations, which were fed into a naive Bayes classifier. Thyroid-blood repertoire similarity was quantified with the Morisita-Horn index. TCRdb redid the processing of the public reads, applying fastp at Q25 and MiXCR, and retained in-frame beta chains. Every entry covers one CDR3 protein and lists the most common genes and DNA from its rows. These V and J calls rely on TCRdb rather than the paper's analysis. The sample contains approximately 460,000 distinct CDR3 sequences, 13% to 15% of them found a single time. The ten largest clonotypes hold 9.5% to 10% of the sample.

This sample stems from a study of Graves' ophthalmopathy and Graves' hyperthyroidism listed by TCRdb under 2018. Describing the broader study: Peripheral blood was collected at initial diagnosis, before any treatment. The study used signatures of the TCR beta repertoire to tell Graves' ophthalmopathy apart from Graves' hyperthyroidism and to predict which patients would progress to ophthalmopathy. In total, over 130 blood samples were TCR-sequenced: roughly 45 ophthalmopathy, some 75 hyperthyroidism and roughly 17 hyperthyroidism-to-ophthalmopathy patients. To explore V-J signatures that distinguish ophthalmopathy from hyperthyroidism, a discovery set of about 99 patients was enrolled, made up of 43 with ophthalmopathy and some 56 with stable hyperthyroidism. The independent validation cohort included 20 or so hyperthyroidism patients plus 17 patients who later progressed from hyperthyroidism to ophthalmopathy. In six hyperthyroidism patients, T-cell repertoires of thyroid tissue and blood were compared. Following sample collection, hyperthyroidism patients were given methimazole at a starting dose of 30 mg daily, and ophthalmopathy patients were given high-dose intravenous methylprednisolone. The 95 to 100 discovery patients were randomly divided into training and test sets at a 7:3 ratio. Overall study outcomes, separate from this receptor: Sample size was not predetermined statistically, and investigators were not blinded to group allocation. Most expanded thyroid clonotypes with a frequency above 0.001 also appeared in blood, which suggests that blood repertoires may reflect the immune response in the thyroid. In validation, the model predicted ophthalmopathy progression with nearly 71% sensitivity and approximately 78% specificity; 12 predicted patients were CT-confirmed with GO in a median of approximately six months. In cross-validation, the 13-signature model distinguished ophthalmopathy from stable hyperthyroidism with 85% to 90% sensitivity and approximately 81% specificity, and in the test set the corresponding values were approximately 80% and 68%.

Inclusive of the bounding cysteine and phenylalanine, the CDR3 is 12 residues long. The DNA shown is the 36-base CDR3, in frame from base 1. For CDR1 and CDR2, the germline V gene lists MNHEY and SVGEGT. Trimming takes 11 bases from V and 0 bases from J, and the germline ends sit 9 bases apart. Ophthalmopathy patients had moderately to severely active disease, Clinical Activity Score of at least 3, NOSPECS grade of at least 4, and disease duration under 3 months. Anyone with other autoimmune diseases, uncontrolled infections, pregnancy or lactation was excluded from the study. Diagnosis relied on clinical symptoms, serum thyroxine, TRAb, thyroid ultrasound and orbital computed tomography. Using Ficoll-Paque density gradient centrifugation, PBMCs were isolated from 9.5 to 10 ml of fresh peripheral blood. Total RNA was extracted using Trizol reagent, and RNA quality was checked on an Agilent 2100 Bioanalyzer.

The clonotype was recovered from a woman in her 30s with Graves' ophthalmopathy. Donor details come from another sample of the same person, matched by shared clones. The rearranged chain carries TRBV6-2 or TRBV6-3 and TRBJ2-3, with no confidently assigned D gene. Sequenced sample: blood. The DNA sequence is TGTGCCCCCAGTTTCAGCACAGATACGCAGTATTTT. This sequence encodes CAPSFSTDTQYF.